Below, 3 T cell receptor beta chains from the same sample are listed, as sequenced in a study of blood T cell repertoires in COVID-19. The table came from immunoSEQ multiplex PCR; TCRdb's copy has only in-frame clones and leaves some out. The sample shows fewer than 200,000 clones, roughly 80% of them seen only once. The sequenced material came from PBMCs or T cells enriched from blood (not recorded which). All receptors derive from a woman in her sixties with acute COVID-19.

The CDR3 is CASRRDRGTGEQFF. The CDR3 DNA reads as TGTGCCAGCCGCCGGGACAGGGGGACGGGTGAGCAGTTCTTC. This chain uses TRBV19 with TRBJ2-1; 11 nucleotides match TRBD1. Germline CDR1 LNHDA, CDR2 SQIVND (reference sequence). This CDR3 is 14 amino acids long. Germline trimming cut 9 bases from V and 9 bases from J; bases unmatched to any gene: 10.

The J gene is TRBJ2-7, the V gene TRBV21-1; whether TRBD2, the table's D call, matches the DNA was not checked. TRBV21-1 has pseudogene status. The CDR3 sequence is 13 residues long. CDR3 nucleotide sequence: TGTGCCAGCAGCCCGGAGGGAGGGTGGGAGCAGTACGTC. Amino acids: CASSPEGGWEQYV.

The chain employs TRBV7-8 and TRBJ2-5, with 7 bases lining up with TRBD2. The J segment lost 4 bases and the V segment lost 5 bases, leaving 7 bases of the junction unmatched. The CDR3 sequence is 14 residues long. The germline V gene has CDR1 SGHVS and CDR2 FQNEAQ. The CDR3 nucleotides read TGTGCCAGCAGCGCTGGGGGGGATTTAGAGACCCAGTACTTC. Translation: CASSAGGDLETQYF.